This T cell receptor (beta chain) comes out of a study of Ad26.COV2.S vaccination and SARS-CoV-2 variants. TCRdb's table, derived via immunoSEQ multiplex PCR, lists solely in-frame clones and lacks some. The profile shows nearly 400,000 clones, around nine tenths of them singletons. The treatment: roughly 19 received Ad26.COV2.S at low or high dose, single or two shots; about 5 received placebo; per-sample allocation not given. The samples were gathered on day 63 after the first injection of vaccine or placebo. Vaccine was an Ad26 vector expressing Wuhan-strain SARS-CoV-2 spike. V trimming: 5 bases; J trimming: 3 bases; junction bases outside the gene matches: 5. The V gene's germline CDR1 is MNHEY and CDR2 SMNVEV (reference sequence). The CDR3 has 16 residues.

This sequence originates from a person between 18 and 59 years old who received the Ad26.COV2.S COVID-19 vaccine or a placebo. The input for sequencing was peripheral blood, taken in a trial of Ad26.COV2.S vaccine versus placebo. This sequence joins TRBV27 and TRBJ2-3; 13 bases are shared with TRBD2. The CDR3 is CASSLGTSGVTDTQYF. The CDR3 nucleotides read TGTGCCAGCAGTCTCGGGACTAGCGGGGTTACAGATACGCAGTATTTT.